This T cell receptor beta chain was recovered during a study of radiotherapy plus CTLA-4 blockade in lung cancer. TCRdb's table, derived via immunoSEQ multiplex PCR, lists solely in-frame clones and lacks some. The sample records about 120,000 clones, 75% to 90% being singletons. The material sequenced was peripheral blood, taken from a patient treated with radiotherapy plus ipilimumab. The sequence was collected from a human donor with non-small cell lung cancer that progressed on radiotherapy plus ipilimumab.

The CDR3 sequence is CASKQNRQLRSNQPQHF. The CDR3 DNA reads as TGTGCCAGTAAGCAGAACCGACAGCTCCGAAGCAATCAGCCCCAGCATTTT. This chain connects TRBV19 to TRBJ1-5, with D perhaps TRBD1 (5 bases). Germline assignment: CDR1 LNHDA and CDR2 SQIVND (reference sequence). The CDR3 sequence is 17 residues long. V was clipped by 7 bases and J by 1 base, with 20 bases between them.